This T cell receptor (beta chain) was found in a study of T cell repertoires in cytomegalovirus infection. This clonotype was seen a handful of times. Its antigen remains unidentified. From the reads, TCRdb called clonotypes with MiXCR, one entry per CDR3 protein. The data hold 300,000 to 400,000 distinct CDR3 sequences, with 15% to 20% observed a single time. The CDR3 runs to 15 residues. Germline CDR1 reads SGHTA; CDR2 reads FQGNSA. The V segment lost 2 bases and the J segment 9 bases; nucleotides outside the gene matches: 10. General study results and limits: The ex vivo response showed dominance by HLA-C-restricted CMV-specific TCR beta clonotypes. Cumulative public TCR beta family frequency identified CMV carriers with the relevant HLA.

The chain carries TRBV7-2 and TRBJ2-1, with 7 bases matching TRBD2. Input material: PBMCs. The sequence came from a human donor in good health (CMV status not recorded). Some clones in this sample may be carry-over from other donors' samples. Here the CDR3 reads CASSLRAGVYGEQFF. The DNA for the CDR3 is TGTGCCAGCAGCTTAAGGGCGGGAGTTTATGGTGAGCAGTTCTTC. Variable domain in full (rest from reference TRBV7-2 and TRBJ2-1): GAGVSQSPSNKVTEKGKDVELRCDPISGHTALYWYRQSLGQGLEFLIYFQGNSAPDKSGLPSDRFSAERTGGSVSTLTIQRTQQEDSAVYLCASSLRAGVYGEQFFGPGTRLTVL.